The rows below give T cell receptor beta chains drawn from one sample of a study of blood T cells in healthy people across ages. Each CDR3 protein is one row after TCRdb ran MiXCR on the 5' RACE reads. This table holds some 760,000 distinct CDR3 sequences, approximately 25% found once. The sample was also linked to a second study, of T cells of mothers and their children.

Sequencing input: blood. The receptors shown here come from a boy aged 10-17 years in good health. Both conserved end residues are part of each CDR3. A D gene is named only where the DNA matches it firmly. Clone size appears in some rows only: once, few, many, or a class for an expanded clone.

d_call j_call clone_size v_call cdr3_nt cdr3_aa
TRBD1 TRBJ1-4 few TRBV4-3 TGCGCCAGCAGCCAGCGGGGGACAGGGAAGGGACAAAAACTGTTTTTT CASSQRGTGKGQKLFF
NA TRBJ1-4 few TRBV5-1 TGCGCCAGCAGCTTGTTCGCGGGCTATAATGAAAAACTGTTTTTT CASSLFAGYNEKLFF
NA TRBJ2-5 few TRBV27 TGTGCCAGCAGAGGCAACTATCAAGAGACCCAGTACTTC CASRGNYQETQYF
TRBD2 TRBJ2-5 NA TRBV29-1 TGCAGCGTAAACGGACTAGCGGGATCTCAAGAGACCCAGTACTTC CSVNGLAGSQETQYF
NA TRBJ2-1 few TRBV20-1 TGCAGTGCTACGGATATGGTGACTAATCGAGATGAGCAGTTCTTC CSATDMVTNRDEQFF
NA TRBJ2-1 NA TRBV7-3 TGTGCCAGCAGCTTAGAGGGTCCCCACAATGAGCAGTTCTTC CASSLEGPHNEQFF
NA TRBJ1-2 NA TRBV25-1 TGTGCCACCCTAACTAACTATGGCTACACCTTC CATLTNYGYTF
NA TRBJ2-5 few TRBV3-1 TGTGCCAGCAGCCAACAGGGCTGGGAGACCCAGTACTTC CASSQQGWETQYF
NA TRBJ2-3 NA TRBV3-1 TGTGCCAGCAGCCAAGATCACTTCACAGATACGCAGTATTTT CASSQDHFTDTQYF
NA TRBJ1-2 NA TRBV15 TGTGCCACCAGCAGAGATCCCCGGGCTGGCTACACCTTC CATSRDPRAGYTF
NA TRBJ2-7 NA TRBV15 TGTGCCACCAGCAGAGAGGGCGGCTCCTACGAGCAGTACTTC CATSREGGSYEQYF
NA TRBJ2-4 NA TRBV4-3 TGCGCCAGCAGCCAAGATAGGGTGGAGGAAAACATTCAGTACTTC CASSQDRVEENIQYF
NA TRBJ2-1 NA TRBV6-6 TGTGCCAGCTGCGAGAGCTCCTACAATGAGCAGTTCTTC CASCESSYNEQFF